This T cell receptor beta chain was sequenced in a study of CD8+ T cells in alopecia areata. Study overall: A 6-month off-drug phase came after tofacitinib, which had lasted 6 to 18 months.

A note on this clone: Its antigen is currently unknown.

General observations from the study: Higher clonality was seen in lesional scalp than in normal scalp, especially in alopecia totalis/universalis.

This CDR3 has 13 residues. Per the germline V gene, CDR1 is MNHEY and CDR2 is SMNVEV (reference sequence). V lost 6 bases and J lost 2, with 10 bases in between. Reverse transcription of extracted RNA yielded cDNA, which provided the sequencing template. The repertoire was sequenced with immunoSEQ multiplex PCR; TCRdb's copy has only in-frame clones and lacks some. Of some 170,000 clones in the sample, just over 65% were seen once. This TCR came from a human donor with alopecia areata. This sequence joins TRBV27 and TRBJ1-2; D ambiguous. The input for sequencing was CD8+ T cells sorted from blood, taken at week 0. The CDR3 nucleotides read TGTGCCAGCAGCCCCTGGGGAAACTATGGCTACACCTTC. It encodes CASSPWGNYGYTF.